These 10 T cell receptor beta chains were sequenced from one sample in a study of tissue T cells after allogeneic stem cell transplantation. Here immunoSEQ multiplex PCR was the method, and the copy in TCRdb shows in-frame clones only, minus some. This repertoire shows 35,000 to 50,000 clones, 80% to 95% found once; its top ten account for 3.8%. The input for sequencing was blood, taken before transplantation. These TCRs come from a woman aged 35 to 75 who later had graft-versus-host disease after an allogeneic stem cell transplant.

The CDR3 loop reads CASSTRDRAATRNSPLHF. The CDR3 DNA reads as TGTGCCAGCAGCACCCGGGACAGGGCAGCCACGAGAAATTCACCCCTCCACTTT. V is TRBV11-2 and J is TRBJ1-6; TRBD1 matches at 9 bases. Germline CDR1 is SGHAT and CDR2 is FQNNGV. The V and J ends lost 5 bases and 7 bases, in that order; junction bases with no gene match: 15. The CDR3 runs to 18 residues.

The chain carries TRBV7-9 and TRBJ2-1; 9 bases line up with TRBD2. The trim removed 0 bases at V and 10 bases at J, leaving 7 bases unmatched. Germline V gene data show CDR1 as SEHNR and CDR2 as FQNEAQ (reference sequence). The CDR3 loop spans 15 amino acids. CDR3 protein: CASSLAGGRAGEQFF. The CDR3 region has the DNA TGTGCCAGCAGCTTAGCGGGCGGGAGGGCAGGAGAGCAGTTCTTC.

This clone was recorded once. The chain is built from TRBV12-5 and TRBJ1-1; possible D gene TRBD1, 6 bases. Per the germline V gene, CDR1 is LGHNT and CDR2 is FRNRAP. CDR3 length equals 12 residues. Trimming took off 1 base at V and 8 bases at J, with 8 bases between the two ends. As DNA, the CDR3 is TGTGCTAGTGGTTTGGGAACAGGGGAAGCTTTCTTT. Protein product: CASGLGTGEAFF.

CDR3: CSASWPAGGPSDTQYF. As DNA, the CDR3 is TGCAGTGCTAGTTGGCCGGCGGGAGGGCCATCAGATACGCAGTATTTT. The V and J genes are TRBV20-1 and TRBJ2-3, with TRBD2 matching 9 bases. From germline, CDR1 is DFQATT and CDR2 SNEGSKA (reference sequence). The CDR3 has 16 amino acids. Losses at the gene ends were 3 bases for V and 4 bases for J; bases not matched to a gene: 11.

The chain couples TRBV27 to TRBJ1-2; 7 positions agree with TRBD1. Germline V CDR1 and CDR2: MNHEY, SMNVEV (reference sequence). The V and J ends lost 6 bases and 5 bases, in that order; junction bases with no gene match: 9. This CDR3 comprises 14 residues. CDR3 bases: TGTGCCAGCAGCCTGACAGGGAGAGGATATGGCTACACCTTC. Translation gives CASSLTGRGYGYTF.

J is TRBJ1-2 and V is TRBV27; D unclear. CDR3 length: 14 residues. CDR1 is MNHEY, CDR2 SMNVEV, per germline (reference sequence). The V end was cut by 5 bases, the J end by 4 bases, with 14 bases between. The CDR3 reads CASSEKPGSYGYTF. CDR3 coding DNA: TGTGCCAGCAGTGAAAAGCCGGGTAGCTATGGCTACACCTTC.

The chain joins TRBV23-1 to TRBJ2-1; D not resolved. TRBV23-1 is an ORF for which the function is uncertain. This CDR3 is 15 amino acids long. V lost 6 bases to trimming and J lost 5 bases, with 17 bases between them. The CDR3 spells CASSPAPIFNNEQFF. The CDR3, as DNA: TGCGCCAGCAGCCCTGCTCCAATCTTCAACAATGAGCAGTTCTTC.

The CDR3 protein is CASSPRGVMNTEAFF. CDR3 nucleotides: TGTGCCAGCTCACCAAGAGGAGTCATGAACACTGAAGCTTTCTTT. The V gene is TRBV18, the J gene TRBJ1-1; D gene ambiguous. This CDR3 has 15 residues. The germline CDR1 and CDR2 sequences are KGHSH and LQKENI. Trimming took 2 bases from V and 0 from J, leaving 10 bases between them.

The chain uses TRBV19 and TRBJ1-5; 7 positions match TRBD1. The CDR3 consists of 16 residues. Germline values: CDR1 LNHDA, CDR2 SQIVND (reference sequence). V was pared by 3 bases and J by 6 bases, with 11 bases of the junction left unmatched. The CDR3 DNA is TGTGCCAGTAGTATCTTTGTAACAGGGGAATTTCAGCCCCAGCATTTT. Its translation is CASSIFVTGEFQPQHF.

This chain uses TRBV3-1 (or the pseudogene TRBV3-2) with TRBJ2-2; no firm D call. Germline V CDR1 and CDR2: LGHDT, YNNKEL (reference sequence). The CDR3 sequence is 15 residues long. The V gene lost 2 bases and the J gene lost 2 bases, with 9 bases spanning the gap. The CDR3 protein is CASSQSVLNTGELFF. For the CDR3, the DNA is TGTGCCAGCAGCCAAAGCGTTCTTAACACCGGGGAGCTGTTTTTT.